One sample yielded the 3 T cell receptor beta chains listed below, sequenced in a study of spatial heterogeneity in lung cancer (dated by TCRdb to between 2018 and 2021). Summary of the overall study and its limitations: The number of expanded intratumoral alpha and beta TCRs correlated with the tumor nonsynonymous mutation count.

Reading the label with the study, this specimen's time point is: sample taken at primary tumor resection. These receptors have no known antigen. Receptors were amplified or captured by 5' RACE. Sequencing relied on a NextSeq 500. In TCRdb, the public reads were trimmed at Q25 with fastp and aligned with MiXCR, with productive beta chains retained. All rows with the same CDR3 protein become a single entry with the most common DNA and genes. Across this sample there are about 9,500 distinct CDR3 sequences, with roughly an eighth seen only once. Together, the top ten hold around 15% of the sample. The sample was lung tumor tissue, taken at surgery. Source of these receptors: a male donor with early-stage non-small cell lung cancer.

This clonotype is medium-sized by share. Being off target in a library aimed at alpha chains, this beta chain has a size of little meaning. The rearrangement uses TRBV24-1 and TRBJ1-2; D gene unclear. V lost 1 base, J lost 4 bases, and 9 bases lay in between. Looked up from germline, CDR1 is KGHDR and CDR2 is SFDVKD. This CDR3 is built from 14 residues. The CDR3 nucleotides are TGTGCCACCAGTGATTTTACCAGGACCTATGGCTACACCTTC. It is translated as CATSDFTRTYGYTF.

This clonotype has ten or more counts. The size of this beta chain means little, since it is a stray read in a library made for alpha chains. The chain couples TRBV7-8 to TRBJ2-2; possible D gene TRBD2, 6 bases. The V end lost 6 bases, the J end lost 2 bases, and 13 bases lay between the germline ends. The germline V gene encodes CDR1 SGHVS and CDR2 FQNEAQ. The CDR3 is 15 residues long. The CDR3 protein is CASRPPGLNTGELFF. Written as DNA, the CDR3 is TGTGCCAGCAGACCACCGGGACTCAACACCGGGGAGCTGTTTTTT. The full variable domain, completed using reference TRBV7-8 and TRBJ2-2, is GAGVSQSPRYKVAKRGQDVALRCDPISGHVSLFWYQQALGQGPEFLTYFQNEAQLDKSGLPSDRFFAERPEGSVSTLKIQRTQQEDSAVYLCASRPPGLNTGELFFGEGSRLTVL.

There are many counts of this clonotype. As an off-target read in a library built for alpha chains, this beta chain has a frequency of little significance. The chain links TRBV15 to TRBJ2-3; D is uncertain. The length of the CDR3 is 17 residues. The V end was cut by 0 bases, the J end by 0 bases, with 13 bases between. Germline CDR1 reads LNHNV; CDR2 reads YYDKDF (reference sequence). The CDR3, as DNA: TGTGCCACCAGCAGAGATCCGCAGGAGTCTAGCACAGATACGCAGTATTTT. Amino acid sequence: CATSRDPQESSTDTQYF.